The 12 T cell receptor beta chains below come from one sample, sequenced in a study of spatial heterogeneity in lung cancer. TCRdb re-called the 5' RACE reads with MiXCR, one entry per CDR3 protein. This sample has about 7,000 distinct CDR3 sequences, with 10% to 15% found just once. Time point specified: sample taken at primary tumor resection. Study-wide results and caveats: Intratumoral expanded alpha and beta TCR counts were found to track tumor mutation counts.

Their antigens are not known. Here the sequenced sample was lung tumor tissue, taken at surgery. The receptors here all came from a male donor with early-stage non-small cell lung cancer.

This clonotype was seen repeatedly, ten times or more. V gene TRBV10-3 combines with J gene TRBJ2-7; D is unresolved. Germline-derived CDR1 and CDR2 are ENHRY and SYGVKD. Trimming cost V 2 bases and J 0 bases, with 8 bases left between them. This CDR3 has 14 residues. The CDR3 region has the DNA TGTGCCATCAGTGAGGGGGATTTCTCCTACGAGCAGTACTTC. Protein product: CAISEGDFSYEQYF.

This chain links TRBV7-9 with TRBJ2-7; 7 bases line up with TRBD1. The CDR3 has 15 amino acids. Germline V CDR1 and CDR2: SEHNR, FQNEAQ (reference sequence). With 5 bases clipped from V and 4 bases from J, the junction kept 11 bases outside the gene matches. The CDR3 loop reads CASSPRTGAVYEQYF. CDR3 nucleotide sequence: TGTGCCAGCAGCCCCCGAACAGGGGCCGTTTACGAGCAGTACTTC.

This clonotype was counted ten times or more. The V call is TRBV5-5, the J call TRBJ2-2, with 12 bases that match TRBD1. The CDR3 covers 17 residues. Germline V gene lookup returns CDR1 SGHKS and CDR2 YYEKEE (reference sequence). V lost 5 bases to trimming and J lost 5 bases; unmatched junction nucleotides: 10. This chain's CDR3 is CASRSTGTGGRTGELFF. In DNA form, the CDR3 reads TGTGCCAGCAGGAGTACCGGGACAGGGGGCCGGACCGGGGAGCTGTTTTTT.

This clonotype was counted ten times or more. V usage is TRBV20-1 and J usage is TRBJ2-3; TRBD2 matches at 9 bases. CDR3 length: 17 amino acids. The V gene end was trimmed by 6 bases and the J gene end by 6 bases; junction bases not matched to a gene: 19. CDR1 is DFQATT, CDR2 SNEGSKA, per germline (reference sequence). The CDR3 loop reads CSADLLAGEDSQDTQYF. In DNA form, the CDR3 reads TGCAGTGCCGACCTATTAGCGGGAGAGGACTCACAGGATACGCAGTATTTT.

This clonotype has ten or more counts. V gene TRBV27 combines with J gene TRBJ2-3, with 9 bases aligning to TRBD2. Unmatched junction bases numbered 4, after V lost 0 bases and J lost 3 bases. The CDR3 spans 16 residues. CDR1 is MNHEY and CDR2 is SMNVEV in the germline V gene (reference sequence). The CDR3, as DNA: TGTGCCAGCAGTTTATCGATTAGCGGGGGAACAGATACGCAGTATTTT. As protein: CASSLSISGGTDTQYF.

This clonotype showed up many times. CDR3 sequence reads: CSASGSYQDEQYF. CDR3 coding DNA: TGCAGTGCTAGCGGGAGTTACCAGGACGAGCAGTACTTC. The chain combines TRBV20-1 with TRBJ2-7, with D perhaps TRBD2 (6 bases). Germline CDR1 and CDR2: DFQATT and SNEGSKA (reference sequence). The V and J ends lost 3 bases and 5 bases respectively, with 14 bases between them. The CDR3 is 13 residues long.

The chain joins TRBV5-1 to TRBJ2-2; 9 bases match TRBD1. With 4 bases clipped from V and 4 bases from J, the junction kept 8 bases outside the gene matches. Germline V gene sequence: CDR1 SGHRS, CDR2 YFSETQ. The length of the CDR3 is 16 residues. The CDR3 spells CASSPGQGRTTGELFF. In DNA form, the CDR3 reads TGCGCCAGCAGCCCTGGACAGGGGAGGACCACCGGGGAGCTGTTTTTT. Filled out from reference TRBV5-1 and TRBJ2-2, the complete variable domain reads KAGVTQTPRYLIKTRGQQVTLSCSPISGHRSVSWYQQTPGQGLQFLFEYFSETQRNKGNFPGRFSGRQFSNSRSEMNVSTLELGDSALYLCASSPGQGRTTGELFFGEGSRLTVL.

By sample share, this clonotype is medium-sized. The rearrangement links TRBV28 to TRBJ2-7; D possibly corresponds to TRBD2 (5 bases). The V end lost 3 bases, the J end lost 12 bases, and 12 bases lay between the germline ends. Per germline, CDR1 MDHEN and CDR2 SYDVKM. The CDR3 loop spans 11 amino acids. The CDR3 reads CASSLLRVLYF. The DNA for the CDR3 is TGTGCCAGCAGTTTGTTGCGGGTACTGTACTTC.

This clonotype was seen at least ten times. The chain recombines TRBV12-3 or TRBV12-4 with TRBJ2-1, with a possible D match to TRBD1 (6 bases). The CDR3 runs 14 residues. Trimming removed 1 base at V and 8 bases at J, with 12 bases between. CDR3: CASSLDRKGDEQFF. DNA for the CDR3: TGTGCCAGCAGTTTAGACAGGAAGGGGGATGAGCAGTTCTTC.

This clonotype was seen ten or more times. The gene calls are TRBV11-2 and TRBJ1-1, with D uncertain. V lost 1 base to trimming and J lost 8 bases, with 11 bases between them. In germline, CDR1 is SGHAT, CDR2 FQNNGV. CDR3 length: 13 amino acids. The CDR3 protein is CASSLGSPDEAFF. In DNA form, the CDR3 reads TGTGCCAGCAGCTTAGGATCCCCAGACGAAGCTTTCTTT.

By its share, this clonotype is large. This chain joins TRBV7-8 and TRBJ2-3; TRBD2 matches at 9 bases. CDR1 is SGHVS, CDR2 FQNEAQ, per germline. V gave up 4 bases and J gave up 1 base; unmatched junction bases: 6. The CDR3 spans 16 residues. The chain's CDR3 is CASSSRLAVGTDTQYF. The CDR3 coding sequence is TGTGCCAGCAGCTCGAGACTAGCGGTTGGCACAGATACGCAGTATTTT.

In this sample, this clonotype is medium-sized. V usage is TRBV12-3 or TRBV12-4 and J usage is TRBJ2-1; TRBD1 or TRBD2 may be the D gene (5 bases each). Trimming removed 3 bases at V and 8 bases at J, with 11 bases between. The CDR3 loop spans 13 amino acids. CDR3 residues: CASSFVGVHEQFF. For the CDR3, the DNA is TGTGCCAGCAGTTTTGTGGGGGTGCATGAGCAGTTCTTC.